This T cell receptor beta chain was captured by sequencing in a study of cytomegalovirus exposure and HLA in healthy donors. Study-level results: Later analysis showed TCR association rates varying by HLA locus, highest for DRB1 and lowest for HLA-C. An analysis done earlier found most TCR beta V segments productive about 87% or about 30% of the time.

This CDR3 is 16 amino acids long. Trimming shortened V by 0 bases and J by 3 bases, and 15 bases separated the two germline ends. Germline V gives CDR1 SGDLS, CDR2 YYNGEE. Primers for the PCR totalled 60 Vbeta and 13 Jbeta. Assay: immunoSEQ multiplex PCR; the TCRdb copy retains only in-frame clones and omits some. Here the sample spans more than 130,000 clones, 60% to 85% being singletons. In regard to this clone: Antigen unknown.

Sequenced input: PBMCs. This clonotype originated in a male donor in good health and CMV-seronegative. The chain carries TRBV9 and TRBJ1-2; D remains unclear. The chain's CDR3 is CASSVDADSYYYGYTF. CDR3 in DNA: TGTGCCAGCAGCGTAGATGCAGACTCCTACTACTATGGCTACACCTTC.